Each of the 26 T cell receptor beta chains below was sequenced from the same sample in a study of blood T cell repertoires in COVID-19. Profiled with immunoSEQ multiplex PCR; TCRdb holds only in-frame clones, not every one. The sample has about 150,000 clones; roughly 80% are singletons. The sequenced material came from peripheral blood. Receptor source: a woman aged 55 to 70 with COVID-19, enrolled during active disease.

The rearrangement links TRBV7-9 to TRBJ1-6, with D perhaps matching TRBD1 (6 bases). V dropped 1 base and J dropped 14 bases, with 6 bases sitting between them. Germline CDR1 is SEHNR and CDR2 is FQNEAQ (reference sequence). The CDR3 is 11 amino acids. The CDR3 reads CASSLDRALHF. CDR3 DNA: TGTGCCAGCAGCTTAGACAGGGCCCTCCACTTT.

The chain couples TRBV3-1 (or the pseudogene TRBV3-2) to TRBJ1-6; no definite D call. Germline assignment: CDR1 LGHDT and CDR2 YNNKEL (reference sequence). The CDR3 is made up of 14 amino acids. V was cut by 7 bases and J by 7 bases, with 14 bases left in between. CDR3 nucleotides: TGTGCCAGCACTGCAATGGCGGTAAATTCACCCCTCCACTTT. Its translation is CASTAMAVNSPLHF.

The chain has TRBV9 and TRBJ2-2, with unresolved D. V lost 1 base and J 0 bases, leaving 7 bases between the germline ends. This CDR3 is built from 15 residues. CDR1 and CDR2 (germline): SGDLS, YYNGEE. The CDR3 sequence: CASSVQSANTGELFF. DNA for the CDR3: TGTGCCAGCAGCGTACAGAGCGCGAACACCGGGGAGCTGTTTTTT.

The chain recombines TRBV5-1 with TRBJ1-3, with 7 bases lining up with TRBD1. V lost 4 bases to trimming and J lost 2 bases; unmatched junction nucleotides: 3. Germline values: CDR1 SGHRS, CDR2 YFSETQ. The CDR3 sequence is 14 residues long. The DNA for the CDR3 is TGCGCCAGCAGCCAAGGACAGGCTGGAAACACCATATATTTT. Translation: CASSQGQAGNTIYF.

This chain connects TRBV11-2 to TRBJ2-6, with a possible D match to TRBD1 (6 bases). The CDR3 spans 17 residues. The V end lost 5 bases, the J end lost 0 bases, and 14 bases lay between the germline ends. The germline V gene has CDR1 SGHAT and CDR2 FQNNGV. DNA for the CDR3: TGTGCCAGCAGCAAGAACAGGGAGCGCTCTGGGGCCAACGTCCTGACTTTC. The encoded protein is CASSKNRERSGANVLTF.

V gene TRBV7-2 combines with J gene TRBJ1-3, with TRBD1 as a possible D gene (5 bases). The germline V and J ends were trimmed by 5 bases and 0 bases, with 14 bases remaining between them. CDR3 length equals 16 residues. The germline V gene encodes CDR1 SGHTA and CDR2 FQGNSA. DNA for the CDR3: TGTGCCAGCAGCCCCCGGGGGGAACCCTCTGGAAACACCATATATTTT. It is translated as CASSPRGEPSGNTIYF.

The chain uses TRBV6-6 and TRBJ1-2, with D possibly matching TRBD1 (5 bases). Per the germline V gene, CDR1 is MNHNY and CDR2 is SVGAGI (reference sequence). CDR3 size: 15 residues. Trimming pared 5 bases from V and 4 bases from J, leaving 17 bases between. CDR3 amino acids: CASSPRDSATYGYTF. In nucleotides, the CDR3 is TGTGCCAGCAGTCCAAGAGACAGCGCTACCTATGGCTACACCTTC.

This sequence joins TRBV9 and TRBJ2-3, with TRBD2 matching 9 bases. Germline loops: CDR1 SGDLS, CDR2 YYNGEE. V trimming: 0 bases; J trimming: 0 bases; junction bases outside the gene matches: 5. CDR3 length: 17 amino acids. Here the CDR3 DNA reads TGTGCCAGCAGCGTAGGTAGCCTAGCGGGAAGCACAGATACGCAGTATTTT. It yields the protein CASSVGSLAGSTDTQYF.

With respect to this clone: The sample carries other DNA sequences with the same CDR3. V usage is TRBV6-5 and J usage is TRBJ2-3; D is uncertain. The germline V and J ends were trimmed by 0 bases and 1 base, with 5 bases remaining between them. This CDR3 contains 14 residues. The germline V gene encodes CDR1 MNHEY and CDR2 SVGAGI. This chain's CDR3 is CASSYSSGTDTQYF. The CDR3 DNA reads as TGTGCCAGCAGTTACTCAAGCGGCACAGATACGCAGTATTTT.

The rearrangement links TRBV18 to TRBJ1-1; a weak D match, TRBD1 (5 bases). The CDR3 runs 12 residues. V gave up 3 bases and J gave up 3 bases, with 5 bases separating them. Looked up from germline, CDR1 is KGHSH and CDR2 is LQKENI. CDR3 amino acids: CASSPGHTEAFF. The CDR3 region has the DNA TGTGCCAGCTCACCGGGGCACACTGAAGCTTTCTTT.

This clone appeared once. V usage is TRBV24-1 and J usage is TRBJ2-2; the match to TRBD2 covers 8 bases. Trimming cost V 10 bases and J 3 bases; bases outside gene matches: 3. The CDR3 is 13 residues long. Germline-derived CDR1 and CDR2 are KGHDR and SFDVKD. CDR3 nucleotide sequence: TGTGCCACAACGGGGGGGGACACCGGGGAGCTGTTTTTT. It yields the protein CATTGGDTGELFF.

This rearrangement joins TRBV10-2 to TRBJ1-2; D perhaps matches TRBD1 (5 bases). The CDR3 consists of 13 residues. Germline V gene lookup returns CDR1 WSHSY and CDR2 SAAADI. The ends were cut back, 0 bases at V and 8 bases at J, with 10 bases in the middle. This CDR3 is CASSESFRQGYTF. The CDR3 nucleotides are TGCGCCAGCAGTGAGTCGTTCAGACAGGGCTACACCTTC.

The V call is TRBV9, the J call TRBJ1-1; 9 bases match TRBD1. The CDR3 length is 14 residues. Per the germline V gene, CDR1 is SGDLS and CDR2 is YYNGEE. J was trimmed by 11 bases and V by 0 bases; bases with no gene match: 8. The CDR3 DNA follows: TGTGCCAGCAGCGTAGCTCAGGGACAGGGTAGGGCTTTCTTT. The encoded protein is CASSVAQGQGRAFF.

The chain recombines TRBV15 with TRBJ1-6; the match to TRBD1 covers 9 bases. Germline CDR1 is LNHNV and CDR2 is YYDKDF (reference sequence). The CDR3 sequence is 14 residues long. Trimming at V came to 3 bases and at J to 7 bases, leaving 1 base not matched to a gene. The CDR3 here is CATSRGQGNSPLHF. CDR3 DNA: TGTGCCACCAGCAGGGGACAGGGCAATTCACCCCTCCACTTT.

This clone was counted a few times. This chain joins TRBV13 and TRBJ2-1; 15 positions agree with TRBD2. The CDR3 is 21 residues long. Per germline, CDR1 PRHDT and CDR2 FYEKMQ (reference sequence). J gave up 1 base and V 3 bases, and 13 bases lay outside the gene matches. CDR3 residues: CASSFRASGTSGRLSYNEQFF. In nucleotides, the CDR3 is TGTGCCAGCAGCTTCCGAGCCTCCGGGACTAGCGGGAGGCTATCCTACAATGAGCAGTTCTTC.

This chain uses TRBV12-2 with TRBJ1-4; the table assigns TRBD1, which was not confirmed against the DNA. TRBV12-2 constitutes a pseudogene. CDR3 length: 16 amino acids. The CDR3 DNA is TGTGCAAGTCGCTTTCGACCGGGACAGACAAATGAAAAACTGTTTTTT. Translated, it gives CASRFRPGQTNEKLFF.

This rearrangement joins TRBV12-3 or TRBV12-4 to TRBJ2-5, with TRBD2 identical over 8 bases. The junction had 7 bases not matched to a gene; V was cut back by 6 bases and J by 7 bases. The length of the CDR3 is 13 residues. The CDR3 region is CASRVAGGVTQYF. Here the CDR3 DNA reads TGTGCCAGCAGAGTGGCGGGAGGCGTGACCCAGTACTTC.

The rearrangement uses TRBV6-5 and TRBJ1-1; no definite D call. V lost 2 bases and J lost 5, with 9 bases in between. Germline CDR1 MNHEY, CDR2 SVGAGI. This CDR3 spans 13 amino acids. The DNA of the CDR3 is TGTGCCAGCAGTTACGATCGAGGGACTGAAGCTTTCTTT. Translating it yields CASSYDRGTEAFF.

This chain uses TRBV28 with TRBJ1-1; D unresolved. Germline V gene sequence: CDR1 MDHEN, CDR2 SYDVKM. CDR3 length equals 14 residues. Trimming shortened V by 2 bases and J by 4 bases, and 11 bases separated the two germline ends. The CDR3 here is CASSLGGRPTEAFF. CDR3 DNA: TGTGCCAGCAGTTTAGGAGGGAGACCCACTGAAGCTTTCTTT.

The J gene is TRBJ2-2, the V gene TRBV7-8, with TRBD2 matching 7 bases. Germline V lookup: CDR1 SGHVS, CDR2 FQNEAQ. This CDR3 has 16 amino acids. With V trimmed by 5 bases and J by 4 bases, 10 bases remained unmatched. The CDR3 bases are TGTGCCAGCAGCCCCGTAGCGGGTAGGGGCACCGGGGAGCTGTTTTTT. Amino acids: CASSPVAGRGTGELFF.

The rearrangement links TRBV6-4 to TRBJ1-6, with TRBD1 identical over 11 bases. Germline CDR1 MRHNA, CDR2 SNTAGT. V lost 0 bases and J lost 9; bases outside the gene matches: 1. This CDR3 contains 15 residues. This CDR3 is CASSDSGQGGSPLHF. In nucleotides, the CDR3 is TGTGCCAGCAGTGACTCGGGACAGGGGGGTTCACCCCTCCACTTT.

The V call is TRBV12-5, the J call TRBJ2-3, with D hard to call. CDR3 size: 14 residues. The ends were cut back, 2 bases at V and 1 base at J, with 7 bases in the middle. Per germline, CDR1 LGHNT and CDR2 FRNRAP. The CDR3 DNA follows: TGTGCTAGTGGTTTGAGGCAGGGCACAGATACGCAGTATTTT. This gives the protein CASGLRQGTDTQYF.

This chain links TRBV19 with TRBJ1-3; 9 positions match TRBD1. The CDR3 loop spans 15 amino acids. Germline trimming cut 7 bases from V and 4 bases from J; bases unmatched to any gene: 8. Germline V gene lookup returns CDR1 LNHDA and CDR2 SQIVND (reference sequence). In DNA, the CDR3 is TGTGCCAGTACCCAGGGACAGGGTGGCGGAAACACCATATATTTT. Its protein product is CASTQGQGGGNTIYF.

The rearrangement uses TRBV29-1 and TRBJ1-2; no definite D call. The CDR3 is made up of 13 amino acids. The V gene's germline CDR1 is SQVTM and CDR2 ANQGSEA. The V and J ends lost 7 bases and 6 bases respectively, with 18 bases between them. Written as DNA, the CDR3 is TGCAGCGCTCAAGGAGGAGGCGCGAATGGCTACACCTTC. Translated: CSAQGGGANGYTF.

This chain joins TRBV15 and TRBJ2-3; 9 bases agree with TRBD1. Germline V lookup: CDR1 LNHNV, CDR2 YYDKDF (reference sequence). The CDR3 contains 16 residues. The V segment lost 0 bases and the J segment 4 bases; nucleotides outside the gene matches: 5. CDR3 sequence reads: CATSRDLTGGPDTQYF. The CDR3 DNA follows: TGTGCCACCAGCAGAGATCTAACAGGGGGCCCAGATACGCAGTATTTT.

The rearrangement joins TRBV12-3 or TRBV12-4 to TRBJ1-1; D unresolved. The CDR3 length is 13 residues. Deletions cut 3 bases from V and 11 bases from J, with 16 bases between. In DNA, the CDR3 is TGTGCCAGCAGTTTTGAGGGCCGGGGTGAGGCTTTCTTT. Encoded protein: CASSFEGRGEAFF.